This T cell receptor beta chain was profiled in a study of shared clonotypes between healthy human individuals. Overall study findings and caveats: Among the subsets, naive ones generally showed larger estimated richness than memory ones.

CD45RO-negative, CCR7-selected cells formed the naive CD8 fraction, which excluded terminally differentiated effector memory CD45RA+ cells. Trimming shortened V by 1 base and J by 0 bases, and 19 bases separated the two germline ends. The germline gives CDR1 SGHKS, CDR2 YYEKEE (reference sequence). The CDR3 has 19 residues. Assay: immunoSEQ multiplex PCR; the TCRdb copy retains only in-frame clones and omits some. The sample has around 2,000,000 clones, 93% seen once. For this clone: Its antigen is unidentified.

The material sequenced was naive CD8+ T cells from PBMCs. The sequence derives from a man aged 18 to 30 in good health. Some clones in this sample may be carry-over from other donors' samples. The chain links TRBV5-5 to TRBJ2-2; unclear D gene. The CDR3 reads CASSLSLGRSVSNTGELFF. For the CDR3, the DNA is TGTGCCAGCAGCTTGTCGCTCGGCAGGTCCGTGTCGAACACCGGGGAGCTGTTTTTT. Supplemented by reference TRBV5-5 and TRBJ2-2, the full variable domain reads DAGVTQSPTHLIKTRGQQVTLRCSPISGHKSVSWYQQVLGQGPQFIFQYYEKEERGRGNFPDRFSARQFPNYSSELNVNALLLGDSALYLCASSLSLGRSVSNTGELFFGEGSRLTVL.